This T cell receptor (beta chain) was identified during a study of OX40 agonist ivuxolimab in advanced cancers. This table comes from immunoSEQ multiplex PCR, and its TCRdb copy is limited to in-frame clones, with some not included. Here the sample spans around 56,000 clones, roughly 88% being singletons. The junction had 2 bases not matched to a gene; V was cut back by 3 bases and J by 2 bases. This CDR3 has 15 residues. Germline-derived CDR1 and CDR2 are SGHKS and YYEKEE (reference sequence). This sample comprised CD4+ or CD8+ T cells sorted from blood, obtained in a trial of the OX40 agonist ivuxolimab. The TCR sequence derives from an adult with an advanced solid tumor such as melanoma, head and neck, liver or kidney cancer. This chain links TRBV5-5 with TRBJ1-5; TRBD1 matches 10 bases. CDR3 coding DNA: TGTGCCAGCAGCTCAGGACAGGGGGGCAATCAGCCCCAGCATTTT. As protein: CASSSGQGGNQPQHF.